These 9 T cell receptor beta chains were all obtained from the same sample, sequenced in a study of cytomegalovirus exposure and HLA in healthy donors. PCR was performed using 60 Vbeta and 13 Jbeta primers. The protocol was immunoSEQ multiplex PCR, while the TCRdb copy is restricted to in-frame clones and leaves out a portion. Here the sample table reports around 71,000 clones. What was sequenced was PBMCs. These receptors all come from a woman aged 25 to 39 in good health and CMV-seronegative.

This chain links TRBV6-5 with TRBJ2-5, with a tentative D call TRBD2 (5 bases). V dropped 0 bases and J dropped 3 bases, with 8 bases sitting between them. There are 14 residues in the CDR3. Germline lookup yields CDR1 MNHEY and CDR2 SVGAGI. The CDR3 DNA reads TGTGCCAGCAGTTACTCTTGGGGAGAAGAGACCCAGTACTTC. Its translation: CASSYSWGEETQYF.

This chain uses TRBV27 with TRBJ2-2; 9 bases map to TRBD1. The CDR3 is made up of 16 amino acids. Germline loops: CDR1 MNHEY, CDR2 SMNVEV (reference sequence). Trimming removed 4 bases from V and 5 bases from J; junction bases left unmatched: 8. The CDR3: CASSSLGDRVTGELFF. CDR3 DNA sequence: TGTGCCAGCAGTTCCCTCGGGGACAGGGTGACCGGGGAGCTGTTTTTT.

The V and J genes are TRBV6-1 and TRBJ2-7; 7 bases are shared with TRBD1. Losses at the gene ends were 6 bases for V and 0 bases for J; bases not matched to a gene: 5. This CDR3 is 14 amino acids long. Per germline, CDR1 MNHNS and CDR2 SASEGT. CDR3: CASRRGDSSYEQYF. CDR3 coding DNA: TGTGCCAGCAGGAGAGGGGACAGCTCCTACGAGCAGTACTTC.

J is TRBJ2-3 and V is TRBV4-1; 8 nucleotides match TRBD2. This CDR3 comprises 19 residues. Looked up from germline, CDR1 is MGHRA and CDR2 is YSYEKL. With V trimmed by 3 bases and J by 6 bases, 20 bases remained unmatched. CDR3: CASSHRVRNEASGWDTQYF. CDR3 nucleotide sequence: TGCGCCAGCAGCCATAGGGTTCGAAATGAGGCTAGCGGGTGGGATACGCAGTATTTT.

In DNA, the CDR3 is TGTGCCAGCAGCCTATACACCGGGGAGCTGTTTTTT. Its translation is CASSLYTGELFF. The chain has TRBV6-5 and TRBJ2-2; D gene uncertain. Germline V CDR1 and CDR2: MNHEY, SVGAGI. There are 12 residues in the CDR3. The ends were cut back, 6 bases at V and 3 bases at J, with 5 bases in the middle.

This sequence joins TRBV4-1 and TRBJ2-7, with D tentatively TRBD2 (5 bases). This CDR3 has 16 residues. With 0 bases removed from V and 1 base from J, the gap between germline ends came to 13 bases. CDR1 MGHRA and CDR2 YSYEKL come from the germline V gene. CDR3 nucleotide sequence: TGCGCCAGCAGCCAAGAAGCGAGGGCCGGGTCCTACGAGCAGTACTTC. It encodes CASSQEARAGSYEQYF.

The chain couples TRBV18 to TRBJ1-3, with 10 bases that match TRBD1. CDR3 length: 14 residues. The germline gives CDR1 KGHSH, CDR2 LQKENI. The V and J ends lost 2 bases and 7 bases, in that order; junction bases with no gene match: 2. Here the CDR3 DNA reads TGTGCCAGCTCACCATCGGGACAGGGGAACACCATATATTTT. Its protein is CASSPSGQGNTIYF.

V usage is TRBV11-2 and J usage is TRBJ2-7, with D possibly matching TRBD1 (6 bases). V was clipped by 6 bases and J by 2 bases, with 17 bases between them. Per germline, CDR1 SGHAT and CDR2 FQNNGV. The CDR3 contains 15 residues. CDR3 nucleotides: TGTGCCAGCAGGGGAAGAAGACAGGCGGCCTACGAGCAGTACTTC. Amino acid sequence: CASRGRRQAAYEQYF. The whole variable domain, remainder taken from reference TRBV11-2 and TRBJ2-7, is EAGVAQSPRYKIIEKRQSVAFWCNPISGHATLYWYQQILGQGPKLLIQFQNNGVVDDSQLPKDRFSAERLKGVDSTLKIQPAKLEDSAVYLCASRGRRQAAYEQYFGPGTRLTVT.

This rearrangement joins TRBV27 to TRBJ2-6; 7 bases line up with TRBD1. The germline gives CDR1 MNHEY, CDR2 SMNVEV (reference sequence). This CDR3 contains 16 residues. V shed 2 bases and J 4 bases; nucleotides not matched to a gene: 5. CDR3 coding DNA: TGTGCCAGCAGTTTAGTCACAGGGGCCGGGGCCAACGTCCTGACTTTC. This translates into CASSLVTGAGANVLTF.